This T cell receptor (beta chain) is drawn from a study of T cell responses to AZD1222 COVID-19 vaccine. The germline CDR1 and CDR2 sequences are MNHNY and SVGAGI (reference sequence). Trimming pared 2 bases from V and 0 bases from J, leaving 8 bases between. The CDR3 is 15 amino acids. TCRdb's copy holds only in-frame clones and misses some; the assay was immunoSEQ multiplex PCR. The table includes 90,000 to 120,000 clones, around 93% detected once. This TCR derives from an adult who received the AZD1222 COVID-19 vaccine. The sample here was peripheral blood, taken 28 days after the second AZD1222 dose. The V and J genes are TRBV6-6 and TRBJ1-3, with TRBD1 as a possible D gene (5 bases). Written as DNA, the CDR3 is TGTGCCAGCAGTTACACCGGGACCTCTGGAAACACCATATATTTT. As protein: CASSYTGTSGNTIYF.